The rows below give T cell receptor beta chains drawn from one sample of a study of CD8+ T cells in alopecia areata. Generated by immunoSEQ multiplex PCR, the TCRdb table keeps only in-frame clones and is missing some. Among hundreds of thousands of clones listed, around two fifths were seen once. Sequenced here: CD4+ T cells sorted from blood, sampled at approximately week 30, from a patient treated with tofacitinib. All receptors come from a human donor with alopecia areata. Each CDR3 is given with its conserved first and last residue. A D gene is named only where the DNA matches it firmly. Only some rows state a clone size, as once, few, many or a class for expanded clones.

j_call	d_call	v_call	clone_size	cdr3_aa	cdr3_nt
TRBJ2-3	.	TRBV25-1	.	CASSGTGGTDTQYF	TGTGCCAGCAGTGGAACGGGAGGCACAGATACGCAGTATTTT
TRBJ1-2	.	TRBV5-1	.	CASSLEGRDGYTF	TGCGCCAGCAGCTTGGAGGGGAGGGATGGCTACACCTTC
TRBJ1-1	.	TRBV14	.	CASSQRTRNTEAFF	TGTGCCAGCAGCCAGAGGACAAGGAACACTGAAGCTTTCTTT
TRBJ2-5	.	TRBV7-9	.	CASSFQETQYF	TGTGCCAGCAGCTTCCAAGAGACCCAGTACTTC
TRBJ1-5	TRBD1	TRBV29-1	few	CSVGQGESQPQHF	TGCAGCGTTGGACAGGGCGAGAGTCAGCCCCAGCATTTT
TRBJ1-6	.	TRBV5-4	few	CASSFARGFGDSPLHF	TGTGCCAGCAGCTTCGCCCGGGGCTTTGGCGATTCACCCCTCCACTTT
TRBJ2-2	TRBD2	TRBV30	.	CAWSTSGTGELFF	TGTGCCTGGAGCACTAGCGGCACCGGGGAGCTGTTTTTT
TRBJ2-7	TRBD2	TRBV6-5	few	CASSYQRGYEQYF	TGTGCCAGCAGTTACCAGCGGGGCTACGAGCAGTACTTC
TRBJ2-2	.	TRBV5-4	.	CASSTGQKANTGELFF	TGTGCCAGCAGCACCGGACAGAAGGCGAACACCGGGGAGCTGTTTTTT
TRBJ1-1	.	TRBV7-9	few	CASSPAGSLNTEAFF	TGTGCCAGCAGCCCCGCAGGGTCCCTGAACACTGAAGCTTTCTTT
TRBJ1-6	.	TRBV4-1	.	CASSQDQSLSSYNSPLHF	TGCGCCAGCAGCCAAGATCAATCTTTGAGCTCCTATAATTCACCCCTCCACTTT
TRBJ2-6	.	TRBV6-1	few	CASSPVSGANVLTF	TGTGCCAGCAGCCCGGTCTCTGGGGCCAACGTCCTGACTTTC
TRBJ1-3	TRBD1	TRBV25-1	.	CASSDWGTGRSGNTIYF	TGTGCCAGCAGTGATTGGGGGACAGGGCGCTCTGGAAACACCATATATTTT
TRBJ2-3	TRBD1	TRBV2	few	CASSRQGRGDTQYF	TGTGCCAGCAGCAGACAGGGGCGGGGAGATACGCAGTATTTT
TRBJ2-3	.	TRBV5-4	.	CASSTQGRGIADTQYF	TGTGCCAGCAGCACCCAGGGGAGAGGTATCGCAGATACGCAGTATTTT
TRBJ1-4	.	TRBV7-9	.	CASSFSEKLFF	TGTGCCAGCAGCTTCAGCGAAAAACTGTTTTTT
TRBJ2-3	TRBD2	TRBV10-2	few	CASRAGGSRDTQYF	TGCGCCAGCAGAGCGGGGGGGAGTAGAGATACGCAGTATTTT
TRBJ1-5	TRBD1	TRBV30	few	CAWSIGQGGNQPQHF	TGTGCCTGGAGTATCGGACAGGGGGGAAATCAGCCCCAGCATTTT
TRBJ1-2	TRBD1	TRBV4-2	.	CASSHPGAGGYGYTF	TGTGCCAGCAGCCACCCTGGGGCAGGGGGCTATGGCTACACCTTC
TRBJ1-5	.	TRBV27	few	CASSSQGRQPQHF	TGTGCCAGCAGTTCCCAGGGTCGGCAGCCCCAGCATTTT
TRBJ1-5	TRBD1	TRBV18	.	CASSPLGQGVQPQHF	TGTGCCAGCTCACCACTAGGACAGGGGGTTCAGCCCCAGCATTTT
TRBJ2-2	.	TRBV11-2	once	CASSQQTGTNTGELFF	TGTGCCAGCAGCCAACAGACAGGCACTAACACCGGGGAGCTGTTTTTT
TRBJ1-5	.	TRBV29-1	few	CSVQDRSGNQPQHF	TGCAGCGTTCAGGACAGAAGCGGCAATCAGCCCCAGCATTTT
TRBJ1-2	.	TRBV7-3	few	CASSPGEGRGYTF	TGTGCCAGCAGCCCCGGGGAGGGGAGAGGCTACACCTTC
TRBJ2-1	TRBD2	TRBV5-1	.	CASSLAGGIPEQFF	TGCGCCAGCAGCTTAGCGGGAGGAATTCCTGAGCAGTTCTTC